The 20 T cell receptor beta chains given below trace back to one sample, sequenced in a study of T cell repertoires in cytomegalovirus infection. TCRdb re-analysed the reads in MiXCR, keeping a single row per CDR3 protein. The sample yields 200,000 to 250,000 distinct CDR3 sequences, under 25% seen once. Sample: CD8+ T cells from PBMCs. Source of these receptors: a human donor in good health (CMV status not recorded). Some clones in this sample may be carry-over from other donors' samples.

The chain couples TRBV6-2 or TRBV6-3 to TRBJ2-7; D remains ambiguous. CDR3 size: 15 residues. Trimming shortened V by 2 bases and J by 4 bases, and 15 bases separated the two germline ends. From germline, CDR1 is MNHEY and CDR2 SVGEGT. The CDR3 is CASSYMTPLNYEQYF. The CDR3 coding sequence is TGTGCCAGCAGTTACATGACGCCCTTAAATTACGAGCAGTACTTC.

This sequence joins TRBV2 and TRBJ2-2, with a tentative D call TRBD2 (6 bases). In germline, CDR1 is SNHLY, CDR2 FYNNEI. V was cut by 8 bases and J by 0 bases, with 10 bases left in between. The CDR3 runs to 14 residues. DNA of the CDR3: TGTGCCAGCGGCAGACTAGCGAACACCGGGGAGCTGTTTTTT. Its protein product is CASGRLANTGELFF.

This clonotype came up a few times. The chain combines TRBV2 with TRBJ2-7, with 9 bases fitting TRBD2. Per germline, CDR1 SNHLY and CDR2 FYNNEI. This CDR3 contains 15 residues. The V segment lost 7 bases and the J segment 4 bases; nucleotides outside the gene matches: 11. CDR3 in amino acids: CASIRGSSGEYEQYF. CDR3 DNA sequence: TGTGCCAGCATTCGAGGTTCTAGCGGGGAGTACGAGCAGTACTTC.

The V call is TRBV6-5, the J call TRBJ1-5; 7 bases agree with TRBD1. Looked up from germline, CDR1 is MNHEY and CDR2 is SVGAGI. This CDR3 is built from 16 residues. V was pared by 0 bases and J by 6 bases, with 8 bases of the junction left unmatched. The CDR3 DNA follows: TGTGCCAGCAGTTACTCGAGTACAGGGGTGGGTCAGCCCCAGCATTTT. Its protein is CASSYSSTGVGQPQHF.

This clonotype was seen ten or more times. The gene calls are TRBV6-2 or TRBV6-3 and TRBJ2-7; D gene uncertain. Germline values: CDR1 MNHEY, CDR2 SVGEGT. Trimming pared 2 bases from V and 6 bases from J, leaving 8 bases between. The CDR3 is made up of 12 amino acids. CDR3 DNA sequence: TGTGCCAGCAGTTACGGGCAGCTCGAGCAGTACTTC. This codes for CASSYGQLEQYF.

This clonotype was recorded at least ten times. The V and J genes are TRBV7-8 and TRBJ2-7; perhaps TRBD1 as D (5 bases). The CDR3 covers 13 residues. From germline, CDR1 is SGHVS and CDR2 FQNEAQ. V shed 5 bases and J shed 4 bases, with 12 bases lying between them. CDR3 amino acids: CASSGYRSYEQYF. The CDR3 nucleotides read TGTGCCAGCAGCGGATACAGGAGTTACGAGCAGTACTTC.

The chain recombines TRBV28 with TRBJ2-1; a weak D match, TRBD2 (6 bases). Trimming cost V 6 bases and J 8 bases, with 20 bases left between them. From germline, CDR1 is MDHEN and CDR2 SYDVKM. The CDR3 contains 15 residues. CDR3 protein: CASSDLGLTKDEQFF. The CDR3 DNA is TGTGCCAGCAGCGACTTGGGACTGACCAAGGATGAGCAGTTCTTC.

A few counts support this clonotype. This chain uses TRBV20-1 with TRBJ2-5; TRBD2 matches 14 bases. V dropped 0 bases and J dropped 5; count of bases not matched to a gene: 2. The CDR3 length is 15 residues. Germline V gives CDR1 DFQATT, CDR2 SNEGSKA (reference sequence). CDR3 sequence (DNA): TGCAGTGCTAGAGATTGGACTAGCGGGAGGGAGACCCAGTACTTC. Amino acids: CSARDWTSGRETQYF.

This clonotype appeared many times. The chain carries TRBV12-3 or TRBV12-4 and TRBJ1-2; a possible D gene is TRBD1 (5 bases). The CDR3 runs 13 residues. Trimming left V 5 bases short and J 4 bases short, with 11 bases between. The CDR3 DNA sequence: TGTGCCAGCAGTAGAGGGACGGTCTATGGCTACACCTTC. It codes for CASSRGTVYGYTF.

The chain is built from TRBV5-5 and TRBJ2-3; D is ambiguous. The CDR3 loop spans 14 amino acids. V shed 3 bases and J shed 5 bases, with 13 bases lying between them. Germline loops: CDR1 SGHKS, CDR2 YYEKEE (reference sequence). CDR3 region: CASSSAFSGDTQYF. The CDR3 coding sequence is TGTGCCAGCAGCTCTGCTTTCTCGGGAGATACGCAGTATTTT.

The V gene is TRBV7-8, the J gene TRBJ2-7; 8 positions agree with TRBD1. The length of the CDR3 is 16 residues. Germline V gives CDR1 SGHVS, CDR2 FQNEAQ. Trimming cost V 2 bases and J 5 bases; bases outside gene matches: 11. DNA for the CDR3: TGTGCCAGCAGCTTATACTCCGGGACAGGTGCCCACGAGCAGTACTTC. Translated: CASSLYSGTGAHEQYF.

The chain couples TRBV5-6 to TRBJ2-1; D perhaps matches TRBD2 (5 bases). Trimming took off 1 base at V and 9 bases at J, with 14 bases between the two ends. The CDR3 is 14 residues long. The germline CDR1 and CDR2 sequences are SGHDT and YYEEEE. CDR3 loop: CASSLQLAWGEQFF. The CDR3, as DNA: TGTGCCAGCAGCTTGCAGCTAGCCTGGGGTGAGCAGTTCTTC.

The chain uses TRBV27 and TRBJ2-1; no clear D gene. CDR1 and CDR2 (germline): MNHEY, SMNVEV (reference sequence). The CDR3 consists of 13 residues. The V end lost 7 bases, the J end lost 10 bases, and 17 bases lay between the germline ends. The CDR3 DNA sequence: TGTGCCAGCAAAGAAGGCCCCAGGATCGAGCAGTTCTTC. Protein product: CASKEGPRIEQFF.

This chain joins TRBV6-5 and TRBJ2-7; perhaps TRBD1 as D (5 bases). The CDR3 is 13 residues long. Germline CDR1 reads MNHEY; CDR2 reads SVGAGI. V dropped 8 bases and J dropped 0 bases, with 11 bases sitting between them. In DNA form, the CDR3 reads TGTGCCAGCGGGGCAGCCGGCTCCTACGAGCAGTACTTC. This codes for CASGAAGSYEQYF.

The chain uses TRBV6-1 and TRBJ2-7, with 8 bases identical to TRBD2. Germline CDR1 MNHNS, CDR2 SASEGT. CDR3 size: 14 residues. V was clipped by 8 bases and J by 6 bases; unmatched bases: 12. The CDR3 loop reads CASRSGGLAGEQYF. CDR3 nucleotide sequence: TGTGCCAGCCGAAGCGGGGGCCTAGCGGGCGAGCAGTACTTC.

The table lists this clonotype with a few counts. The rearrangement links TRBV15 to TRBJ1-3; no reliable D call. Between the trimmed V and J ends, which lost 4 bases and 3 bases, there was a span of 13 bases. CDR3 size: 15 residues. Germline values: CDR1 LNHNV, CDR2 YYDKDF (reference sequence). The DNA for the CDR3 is TGTGCCACCAGCAAGCCTCAGGATGATGGAAACACCATATATTTT. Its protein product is CATSKPQDDGNTIYF.

The CDR3 loop is CSARGRVDYGYTF. The CDR3 nucleotides are TGCAGTGCCAGGGGGCGCGTAGACTATGGCTACACCTTC. This sequence joins TRBV20-1 and TRBJ1-2; TRBD1 agrees at 8 bases. This CDR3 is built from 13 residues. J gave up 3 bases and V 6 bases, and 6 bases lay outside the gene matches. Looked up from germline, CDR1 is DFQATT and CDR2 is SNEGSKA (reference sequence).

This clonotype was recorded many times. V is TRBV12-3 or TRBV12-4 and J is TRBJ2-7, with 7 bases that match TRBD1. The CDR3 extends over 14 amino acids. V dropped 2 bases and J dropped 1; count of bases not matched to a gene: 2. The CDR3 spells CASSLRTGSYEQYF. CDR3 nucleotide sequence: TGTGCCAGCAGTTTAAGGACAGGATCCTACGAGCAGTACTTC.

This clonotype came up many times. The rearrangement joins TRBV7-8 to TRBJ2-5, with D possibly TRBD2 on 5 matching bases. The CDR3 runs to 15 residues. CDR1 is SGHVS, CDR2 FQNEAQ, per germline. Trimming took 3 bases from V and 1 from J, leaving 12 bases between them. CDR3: CASSFHRDIQETQYF. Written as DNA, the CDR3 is TGTGCCAGCAGCTTCCACCGGGATATCCAAGAGACCCAGTACTTC. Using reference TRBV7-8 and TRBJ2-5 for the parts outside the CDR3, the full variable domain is GAGVSQSPRYKVAKRGQDVALRCDPISGHVSLFWYQQALGQGPEFLTYFQNEAQLDKSGLPSDRFFAERPEGSVSTLKIQRTQQEDSAVYLCASSFHRDIQETQYFGPGTRLLVL.

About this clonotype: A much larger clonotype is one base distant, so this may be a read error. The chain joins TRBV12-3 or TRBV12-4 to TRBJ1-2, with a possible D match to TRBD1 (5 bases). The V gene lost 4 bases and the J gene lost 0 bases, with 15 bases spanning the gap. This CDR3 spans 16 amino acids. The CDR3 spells CASSSAGAVPNYGYTF. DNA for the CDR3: TGTGCCAGCAGTTCTGCTGGGGCAGTCCCTAACTATGGCTACACCTTC.